This T cell receptor (beta chain) is from a study of response to subunit inactivated influenza vaccine. Each CDR3 protein is one row after TCRdb ran MiXCR on the RT-PCR reads. The sample consists of about 500,000 distinct CDR3 sequences, approximately 6.9% of them appearing once. This clonotype showed up just a few times. This CDR3 has 14 residues. Trimming removed 0 bases at V and 3 bases at J, with 12 bases between. The V gene's germline CDR1 is DFQATT and CDR2 SNEGSKA (reference sequence). The chain links TRBV20-1 to TRBJ2-7, with D perhaps matching TRBD1 (5 bases). The sample here was PBMCs from blood, taken around 25 months after vaccination. This TCR was sampled from a man in his fifties or sixties who received an inactivated influenza vaccine. CDR3 bases: TGCAGTGCTAGAGATCCCGACAGCTTCTACGAGCAGTACTTC. Protein sequence: CSARDPDSFYEQYF.